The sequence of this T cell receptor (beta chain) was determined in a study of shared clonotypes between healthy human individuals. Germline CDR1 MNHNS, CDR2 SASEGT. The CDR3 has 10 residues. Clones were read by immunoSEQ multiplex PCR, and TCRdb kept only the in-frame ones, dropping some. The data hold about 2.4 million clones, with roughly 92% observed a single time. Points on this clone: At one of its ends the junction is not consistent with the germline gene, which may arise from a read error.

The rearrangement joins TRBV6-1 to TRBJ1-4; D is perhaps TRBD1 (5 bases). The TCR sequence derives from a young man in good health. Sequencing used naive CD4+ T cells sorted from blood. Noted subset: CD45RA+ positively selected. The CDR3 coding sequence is TGTGCCAGCAGCGAGGGGACTTTAGCCTTT. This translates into CASSEGTLAF.